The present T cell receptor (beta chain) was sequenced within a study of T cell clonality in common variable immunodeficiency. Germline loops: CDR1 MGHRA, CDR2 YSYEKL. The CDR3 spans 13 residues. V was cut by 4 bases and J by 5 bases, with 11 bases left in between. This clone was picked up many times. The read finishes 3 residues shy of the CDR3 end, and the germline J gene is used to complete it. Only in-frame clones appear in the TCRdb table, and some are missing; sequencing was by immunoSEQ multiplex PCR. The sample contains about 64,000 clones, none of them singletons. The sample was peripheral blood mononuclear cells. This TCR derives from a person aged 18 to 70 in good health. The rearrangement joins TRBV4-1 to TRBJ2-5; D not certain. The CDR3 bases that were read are TGCGCCAGCAGCCCCGGGTTACGGGAGACC. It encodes CASSPGLRET. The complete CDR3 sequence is CASSPGLRETQYF.